Shown below are 10 T cell receptor beta chains from a single sample sequenced in a study of immune characterization of retroperitoneal liposarcoma. TCRdb re-called the PCR reads through MiXCR, storing one row per CDR3 protein. The sample includes several thousand distinct CDR3 sequences, approximately 40% of them seen just once. Sequencing used tumor tissue. Every receptor here comes from a male donor with retroperitoneal liposarcoma.

The chain is built from TRBV7-2 and TRBJ1-2, with a tentative D call TRBD1 (6 bases). V was shortened by 0 bases and J by 4 bases, with 12 bases between the two germline ends. CDR3 size: 15 residues. Germline loops: CDR1 SGHTA, CDR2 FQGNSA. CDR3 in DNA: TGTGCCAGCAGCTTAGCGTTTGGACAGACCTATGGCTACACCTTC. It is translated as CASSLAFGQTYGYTF.

The chain employs TRBV6-1 and TRBJ2-7; TRBD1 matches at 10 bases. The CDR3 contains 13 residues. The V segment lost 5 bases and the J segment 8 bases; nucleotides outside the gene matches: 6. The germline V gene has CDR1 MNHNS and CDR2 SASEGT. The chain's CDR3 is CASSTRTGGKQYF. As DNA, the CDR3 is TGTGCCAGCAGTACCCGGACAGGGGGTAAGCAGTACTTC.

Within the sample, this clonotype is medium-sized. This clone may be a read error of a much larger clone one base away. The chain is built from TRBV7-2 and TRBJ2-1, with 12 bases that match TRBD2. V lost 2 bases, J lost 13 bases, and 18 bases stayed unmatched. Per the germline V gene, CDR1 is SGHTA and CDR2 is FQGNSA. CDR3 length equals 18 residues. CDR3 region: CASSLFPRTSGIQETQFF. DNA of the CDR3: TGTGCCAGCAGCTTATTCCCTCGGACTAGCGGGATTCAAGAGACCCAGTTCTTC. The whole variable domain, remainder taken from reference TRBV7-2 and TRBJ2-1, is GAGVSQSPSNKVTEKGKDVELRCDPISGHTALYWYRQSLGQGLEFLIYFQGNSAPDKSGLPSDRFSAERTGGSVSTLTIQRTQQEDSAVYLCASSLFPRTSGIQETQFFGPGTRLTVL.

In its sample, this clonotype is large (0.1 to 1%). V usage is TRBV6-1 and J usage is TRBJ2-1; 7 nucleotides align to TRBD2. This CDR3 spans 14 amino acids. V gave up 6 bases and J gave up 14 bases; unmatched junction bases: 16. CDR1 is MNHNS and CDR2 is SASEGT in the germline V gene. CDR3 region: CASRNPGLHNEEFF. The CDR3 DNA is TGTGCCAGCAGAAACCCGGGACTACACAACGAAGAGTTCTTC.

This clonotype ranks as large. The chain employs TRBV6-1 and TRBJ2-1; the D gene could be TRBD1 or TRBD2 (6 bases each). The better agreement between TRBJ2-7 and the DNA end casts doubt on the J call. Germline assignment: CDR1 MNHNS and CDR2 SASEGT. The CDR3 extends over 16 amino acids. This chain's CDR3 is CASSSRRGEDSYEQYF. CDR3 sequence (DNA): TGTGCCAGCAGTTCCCGTAGGGGGGAGGACTCCTACGAGCAGTACTTC.

The V gene is TRBV12-3 or TRBV12-4, the J gene TRBJ2-3, with D perhaps given as TRBD1 or TRBD2 (7 bases each). V lost 5 bases and J lost 9, with 15 bases in between. The CDR3 has 13 residues. The DNA for the CDR3 is TGTGCCAGCAGTGGGGCCAGGGGGGGGACGCAGTATTTT. Encoded protein: CASSGARGGTQYF.

The CDR3 here is CASSEGLKDEQFF. The CDR3 coding sequence is TGTGCCAGCAGTGAAGGATTAAAGGATGAGCAGTTCTTC. The rearrangement joins TRBV6-1 to TRBJ2-1, with D unclear. Germline V lookup: CDR1 MNHNS, CDR2 SASEGT. The CDR3 has 13 residues. V was trimmed by 1 base and J by 8 bases, leaving 9 bases between them.

V gene TRBV12-3 or TRBV12-4 combines with J gene TRBJ2-1, with 9 nucleotides matching TRBD2. V shed 4 bases and J 8 bases; nucleotides not matched to a gene: 9. The CDR3 extends over 15 amino acids. CDR3: CASSSERGEGDEQFF. CDR3 in DNA: TGTGCCAGCAGTTCCGAGCGGGGGGAGGGCGATGAGCAGTTCTTC.

CDR3: CASSGPLGDTEAFF. In DNA, the CDR3 is TGTGCCAGCAGCGGCCCCCTGGGGGACACTGAAGCTTTCTTT. The rearrangement joins TRBV6-1 to TRBJ1-1; D might be TRBD1 (5 bases). Per the germline V gene, CDR1 is MNHNS and CDR2 is SASEGT. The V end lost 6 bases, the J end lost 3 bases, and 14 bases lay between the germline ends. The CDR3 runs to 14 residues.

On this clonotype itself: The conserved phenylalanine or tryptophan is not found at the CDR3 terminus, so this likely reflects a read error. Because the CDR3's place on the DNA is in doubt, the DNA is left out and the CDR3 is given as listed by TCRdb. The chain couples TRBV6-1 to TRBJ2-6; TRBD1 is taken as the D call from the table, unchecked against the DNA. Inclusive of both ends, the CDR3 amounts to 18 amino acids. Germline CDR1 is MNHNS and CDR2 is SASEGT. CDR3: CASSEARGDPYNEQFFGA.